This note documents a single TCR beta chain sequence. The CDR3 loop spans 13 amino acids. V was trimmed by 1 base and J by 7 bases, leaving 8 bases between them. Per germline, CDR1 SGHVS and CDR2 FQNEAQ. Assignment of participants to cohorts was predicated upon participant-reported clinical history. Libraries were prepared by immunoSEQ multiplex PCR; TCRdb keeps only in-frame clonotypes and omits some of them. The repertoire holds about 150,000 clones, with about 85% as singletons. The source of the sample is a study of blood T cell repertoires in COVID-19. About the research overall: The United States, Italy and Spain provided the acute and convalescent COVID-19 samples.

V and J are TRBV7-8 and TRBJ2-1, with D uncertain. Sequencing used PBMCs or T cells enriched from blood (not recorded which). The source of this sequence is a woman between 50 and 59 years old who had recovered from COVID-19. This chain's CDR3 is CASSLERRNEQFF. The CDR3 DNA reads as TGTGCCAGCAGCTTAGAAAGGCGGAATGAGCAGTTCTTC. Filled out from reference TRBV7-8 and TRBJ2-1, the complete variable domain reads GAGVSQSPRYKVAKRGQDVALRCDPISGHVSLFWYQQALGQGPEFLTYFQNEAQLDKSGLPSDRFFAERPEGSVSTLKIQRTQQEDSAVYLCASSLERRNEQFFGPGTRLTVL.